This is a list of T cell receptor beta chains from one sample in a study of Ad26.COV2.S vaccination and SARS-CoV-2 variants. The method was immunoSEQ multiplex PCR; TCRdb's version includes in-frame clones alone and lacks a portion of them. Here the sample spans 320,000 or so clones, almost 90% being singletons. Source: peripheral blood, taken in a trial of Ad26.COV2.S vaccine versus placebo. These receptors were taken from a person aged 18-65 years who received the Ad26.COV2.S COVID-19 vaccine or a placebo. Each CDR3 is given with its conserved first and last residue. D genes are given only for firm matches. For some rows the clone size is stated as once, few or many, or as a class when expanded; others skip it.

v_call: TRBV27; d_call: -; j_call: TRBJ1-2; clone_size: -; cdr3_aa: CASSSHLTPAAHTF; cdr3_nt: TGTGCCAGCAGTTCTCACCTGACCCCGGCCGCGCACACCTTC
v_call: TRBV7-6; d_call: TRBD1; j_call: TRBJ1-1; clone_size: -; cdr3_aa: CASSLGTGVQAFF; cdr3_nt: TGTGCCAGCAGCTTAGGGACAGGGGTCCAAGCTTTCTTT
v_call: TRBV6-5; d_call: TRBD1; j_call: TRBJ2-7; clone_size: -; cdr3_aa: CASSRGTGGLYEQYF; cdr3_nt: TGTGCCAGCAGCCGAGGGACAGGGGGGTTATACGAGCAGTACTTC
v_call: TRBV7-8; d_call: -; j_call: TRBJ2-1; clone_size: -; cdr3_aa: CASSLRPGPPNEQFF; cdr3_nt: TGTGCCAGCAGCTTGCGACCGGGACCCCCGAATGAGCAGTTCTTC
v_call: TRBV29-1; d_call: -; j_call: TRBJ1-4; clone_size: -; cdr3_aa: CSVDLGGQGNEKLFF; cdr3_nt: TGCAGCGTTGATTTGGGGGGGCAAGGTAATGAAAAACTGTTTTTT
v_call: TRBV7-9; d_call: -; j_call: TRBJ1-1; clone_size: -; cdr3_aa: CASTALGGQMENTEAFF; cdr3_nt: TGTGCCAGCACCGCTCTGGGGGGCCAGATGGAGAACACTGAAGCTTTCTTT
v_call: TRBV7-2; d_call: TRBD1; j_call: TRBJ1-4; clone_size: -; cdr3_aa: CASKTGVGGNEKLFF; cdr3_nt: TGTGCCAGCAAGACAGGGGTAGGGGGGAATGAAAAACTGTTTTTT
v_call: TRBV5-5; d_call: -; j_call: TRBJ1-3; clone_size: -; cdr3_aa: CASSLSLWGNTIYF; cdr3_nt: TGTGCCAGCAGCTTATCACTGTGGGGAAACACCATATATTTT
v_call: TRBV7-3; d_call: -; j_call: TRBJ2-2; clone_size: -; cdr3_aa: CASSLGTGELFF; cdr3_nt: TGTGCCAGCAGCTTGGGCACCGGGGAGCTGTTTTTT
v_call: TRBV19; d_call: -; j_call: TRBJ1-1; clone_size: -; cdr3_aa: CASSINGGRRTEAFF; cdr3_nt: TGTGCCAGTAGTATAAATGGGGGGCGACGCACTGAAGCTTTCTTT
v_call: TRBV2; d_call: -; j_call: TRBJ1-5; clone_size: few; cdr3_aa: CASIQAINQPQHF; cdr3_nt: TGTGCCAGCATACAGGCTATCAATCAGCCCCAGCATTTT
v_call: TRBV11-1; d_call: -; j_call: TRBJ2-5; clone_size: -; cdr3_aa: CASSPTGWGTQYF; cdr3_nt: TGTGCCAGCAGCCCAACAGGGTGGGGGACCCAGTACTTC
v_call: TRBV9; d_call: -; j_call: TRBJ2-1; clone_size: -; cdr3_aa: CASSVMDGAEQFF; cdr3_nt: TGTGCCAGCAGCGTGATGGACGGGGCTGAGCAGTTCTTC
v_call: TRBV6-5; d_call: TRBD1; j_call: TRBJ1-2; clone_size: -; cdr3_aa: CASSQQGGSDGYTF; cdr3_nt: TGTGCCAGCAGTCAACAGGGGGGGTCGGATGGCTACACCTTC
v_call: TRBV4-3; d_call: TRBD1; j_call: TRBJ2-1; clone_size: -; cdr3_aa: CASSSRTGPSYNEQFF; cdr3_nt: TGCGCCAGCAGCAGTCGGACAGGGCCTTCGTACAATGAGCAGTTCTTC
v_call: TRBV7-2; d_call: TRBD2; j_call: TRBJ2-3; clone_size: -; cdr3_aa: CASSTRLAGGDTDTQYF; cdr3_nt: TGTGCCAGCAGCACCAGACTAGCGGGGGGGGACACAGATACGCAGTATTTT
v_call: TRBV6-2/TRBV6-3; d_call: -; j_call: TRBJ2-2; clone_size: once; cdr3_aa: CASSRRVGELFF; cdr3_nt: TGTGCCAGCAGCCGGCGAGTTGGGGAGCTGTTTTTT